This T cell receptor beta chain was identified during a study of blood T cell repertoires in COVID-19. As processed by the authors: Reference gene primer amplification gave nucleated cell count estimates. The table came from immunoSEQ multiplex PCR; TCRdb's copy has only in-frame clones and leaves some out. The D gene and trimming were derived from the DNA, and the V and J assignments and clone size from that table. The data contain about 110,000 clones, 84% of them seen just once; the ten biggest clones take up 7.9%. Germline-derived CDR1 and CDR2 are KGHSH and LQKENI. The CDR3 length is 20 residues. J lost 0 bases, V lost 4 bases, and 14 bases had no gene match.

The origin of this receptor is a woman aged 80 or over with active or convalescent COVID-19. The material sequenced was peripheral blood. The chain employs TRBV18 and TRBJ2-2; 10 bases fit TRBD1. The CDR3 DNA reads TGTGCCAGCTCACGGAAGACCCGGACAGGGGGACACTCGAACACCGGGGAGCTGTTTTTT. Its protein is CASSRKTRTGGHSNTGELFF.